This paragraph reports one T cell receptor beta chain. Its target is not known. The investigators amplified TCR beta CDR3 regions from RNA transcripts. In the first-round RT-PCR of the TCR CDR3, the HTBI primer set was used. From the multiplex PCR reads, TCRdb called clonotypes with MiXCR, one entry per CDR3 protein. The sample lists about 640,000 distinct CDR3 sequences, about 45% occurring once. Those patients with uncontrolled infection, other autoimmune disease, pregnancy or lactation were excluded. This entry comes from a study of T cells in Graves' hyperthyroidism and ophthalmopathy. Trimming shortened V by 8 bases and J by 0 bases, and 19 bases separated the two germline ends. CDR3 length equals 16 residues. Germline V CDR1 and CDR2: MGHDK, SYGVNS. Study outcomes and limitations: Median prediction lead before ophthalmopathy onset was about 6.5 months with the model. A 13 V-J signature model discriminated ophthalmopathy versus stable hyperthyroidism. Blood held most thyroid clonotypes expanded above 0.001 frequency.

The source of this sequence is an adult man with Graves' disease, either hyperthyroidism or ophthalmopathy (not recorded which). V gene TRBV25-1 combines with J gene TRBJ1-2; D perhaps matches TRBD1 (5 bases). Sequencing was carried out using peripheral blood or thyroid tissue (not recorded which). CDR3 loop: CASSPFTGPTNYGYTF. As DNA, the CDR3 is TGTGCCAGCTCACCATTCACGGGACCGACTAACTATGGCTACACCTTC.